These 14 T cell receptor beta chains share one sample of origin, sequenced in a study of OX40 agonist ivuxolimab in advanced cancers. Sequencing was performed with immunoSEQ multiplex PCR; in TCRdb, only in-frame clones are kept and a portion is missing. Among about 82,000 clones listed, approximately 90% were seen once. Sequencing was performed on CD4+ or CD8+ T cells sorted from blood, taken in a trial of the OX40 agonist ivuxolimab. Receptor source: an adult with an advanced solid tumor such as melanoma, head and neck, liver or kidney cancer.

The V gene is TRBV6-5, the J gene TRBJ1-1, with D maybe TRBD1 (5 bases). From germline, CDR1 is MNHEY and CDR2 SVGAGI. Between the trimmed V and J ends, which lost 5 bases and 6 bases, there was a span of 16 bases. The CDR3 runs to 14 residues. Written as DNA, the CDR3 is TGTGCCAGCAGTCCCATGGAAGGGGTATCTGAAGCTTTCTTT. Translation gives CASSPMEGVSEAFF.

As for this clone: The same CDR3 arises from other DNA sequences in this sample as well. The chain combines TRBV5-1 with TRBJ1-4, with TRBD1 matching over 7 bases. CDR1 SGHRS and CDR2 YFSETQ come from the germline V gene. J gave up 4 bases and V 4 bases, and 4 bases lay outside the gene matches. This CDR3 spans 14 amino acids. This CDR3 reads CASSRQGLNEKLFF. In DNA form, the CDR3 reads TGCGCCAGCAGCCGACAGGGTCTTAATGAAAAACTGTTTTTT.

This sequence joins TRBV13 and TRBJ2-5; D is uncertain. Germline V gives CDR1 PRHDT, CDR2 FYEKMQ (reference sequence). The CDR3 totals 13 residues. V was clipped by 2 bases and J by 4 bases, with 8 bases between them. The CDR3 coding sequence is TGTGCCAGCAGCTTATTGCTGGGAGAGACCCAGTACTTC. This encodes CASSLLLGETQYF.

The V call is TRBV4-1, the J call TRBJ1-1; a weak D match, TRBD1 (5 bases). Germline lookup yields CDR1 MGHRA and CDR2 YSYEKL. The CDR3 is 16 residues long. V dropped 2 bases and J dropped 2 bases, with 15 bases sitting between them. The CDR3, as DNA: TGCGCCAGCAGCCAATCCTATCAGGGCGTCAACACTGAAGCTTTCTTT. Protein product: CASSQSYQGVNTEAFF.

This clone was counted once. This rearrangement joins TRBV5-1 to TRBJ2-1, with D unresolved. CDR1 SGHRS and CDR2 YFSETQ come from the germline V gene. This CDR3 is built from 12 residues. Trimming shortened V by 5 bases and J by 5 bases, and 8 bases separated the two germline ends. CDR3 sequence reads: CASRDNHNEQFF. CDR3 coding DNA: TGCGCCAGCAGAGACAACCACAATGAGCAGTTCTTC.

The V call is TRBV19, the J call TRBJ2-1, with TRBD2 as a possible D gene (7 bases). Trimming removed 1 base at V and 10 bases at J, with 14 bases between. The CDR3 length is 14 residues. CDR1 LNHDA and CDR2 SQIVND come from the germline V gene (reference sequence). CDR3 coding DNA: TGTGCCAGTAGTATAGTGCGGGGGCTGGGGGAGCAGTTCTTC. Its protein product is CASSIVRGLGEQFF.

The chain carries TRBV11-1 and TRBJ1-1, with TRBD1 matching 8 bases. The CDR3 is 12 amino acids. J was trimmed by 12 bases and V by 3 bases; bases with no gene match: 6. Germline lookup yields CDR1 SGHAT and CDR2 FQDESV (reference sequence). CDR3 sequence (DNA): TGTGCCAGCAGCTTGATGGGACAGGAGTCTTTCTTT. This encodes CASSLMGQESFF.

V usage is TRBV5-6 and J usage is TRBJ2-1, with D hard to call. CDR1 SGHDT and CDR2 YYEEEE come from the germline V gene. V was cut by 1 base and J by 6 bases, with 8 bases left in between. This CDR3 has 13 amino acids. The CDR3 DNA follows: TGTGCCAGCAGCTTGTACTGGGGCAATGAGCAGTTCTTC. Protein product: CASSLYWGNEQFF. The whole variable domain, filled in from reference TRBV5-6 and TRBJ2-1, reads DAGVTQSPTHLIKTRGQQVTLRCSPKSGHDTVSWYQQALGQGPQFIFQYYEEEERQRGNFPDRFSGHQFPNYSSELNVNALLLGDSALYLCASSLYWGNEQFFGPGTRLTVL.

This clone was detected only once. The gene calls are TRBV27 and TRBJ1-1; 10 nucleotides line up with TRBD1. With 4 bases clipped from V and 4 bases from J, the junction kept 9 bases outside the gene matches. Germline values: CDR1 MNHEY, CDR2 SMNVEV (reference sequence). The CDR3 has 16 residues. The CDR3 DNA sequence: TGTGCCAGCAGTTCAATCCCGGGACAGGGGTCCACTGAAGCTTTCTTT. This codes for CASSSIPGQGSTEAFF.

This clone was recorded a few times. The CDR3 region has the DNA TGTGCCAGCAGATCAGTAGGGGGAACTGAAGCTTTCTTT. This translates into CASRSVGGTEAFF. The chain uses TRBV7-9 and TRBJ1-1, with D tentatively TRBD1 (6 bases). V gave up 6 bases and J gave up 5 bases, with 13 bases separating them. This CDR3 is built from 13 residues. Per the germline V gene, CDR1 is SEHNR and CDR2 is FQNEAQ (reference sequence).

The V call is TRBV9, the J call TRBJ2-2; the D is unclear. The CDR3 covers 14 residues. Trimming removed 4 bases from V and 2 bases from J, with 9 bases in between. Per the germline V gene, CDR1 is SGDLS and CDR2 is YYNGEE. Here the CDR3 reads CASSTTSNTGELFF. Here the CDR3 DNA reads TGTGCCAGCAGCACCACAAGTAACACCGGGGAGCTGTTTTTT.

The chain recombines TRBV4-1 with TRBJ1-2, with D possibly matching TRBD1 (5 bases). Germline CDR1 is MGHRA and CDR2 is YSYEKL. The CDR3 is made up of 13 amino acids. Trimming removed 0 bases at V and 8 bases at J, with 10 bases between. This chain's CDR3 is CASSQEGGSGYTF. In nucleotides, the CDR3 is TGCGCCAGCAGCCAAGAGGGGGGGAGCGGCTACACCTTC.

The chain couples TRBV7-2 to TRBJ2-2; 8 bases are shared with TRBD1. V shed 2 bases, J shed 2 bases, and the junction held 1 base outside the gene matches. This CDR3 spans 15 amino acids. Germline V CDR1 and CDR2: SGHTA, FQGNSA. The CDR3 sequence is CASSLQGANTGELFF. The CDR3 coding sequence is TGTGCCAGCAGCTTACAGGGGGCAAACACCGGGGAGCTGTTTTTT.

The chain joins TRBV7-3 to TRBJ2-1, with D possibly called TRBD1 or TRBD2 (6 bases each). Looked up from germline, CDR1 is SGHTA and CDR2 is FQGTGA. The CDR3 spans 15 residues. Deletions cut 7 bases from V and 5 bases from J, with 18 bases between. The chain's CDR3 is CASTLGGGLDNEQFF. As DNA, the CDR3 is TGTGCCAGCACCCTAGGAGGGGGGCTCGACAATGAGCAGTTCTTC. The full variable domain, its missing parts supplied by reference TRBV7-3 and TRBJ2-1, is GAGVSQTPSNKVTEKGKYVELRCDPISGHTALYWYRQSLGQGPEFLIYFQGTGAADDSGLPNDRFFAVRPEGSVSTLKIQRTERGDSAVYLCASTLGGGLDNEQFFGPGTRLTVL.